This TCR beta chain derives from a study of early T cells in non-severe SARS-CoV-2 infection. The wider study: The sequenced material was bulk RNA from unsorted whole blood, and its chains were unpaired.

CDR3 size: 11 residues. The ends were cut back, 10 bases at V and 6 bases at J, with 10 bases in the middle. Germline V CDR1 and CDR2: ENHRY, SYGVKD. The protocol attached unique molecular identifiers to individual cDNA molecules. TCRdb re-derived calls from the 5' RACE reads in MiXCR, one entry per CDR3 protein. The table includes some 98,000 distinct CDR3 sequences, roughly 17% detected once. Points on this clonotype: What it binds is not known.

Study-level findings and limits: Matching against VDJdb likely underestimated virus-specific expansions, favoring anti-spike CD8.

Sequenced material: whole blood. The receptor comes from an adult who was a healthcare worker with PCR-confirmed SARS-CoV-2 infection or an uninfected control (not recorded which). The J gene is TRBJ2-1, the V gene TRBV10-3; D is unclear. DNA for the CDR3: TGTGCCACCGCCTTCGGCAATGAGCAGTTCTTC. Protein sequence: CATAFGNEQFF.